These 29 T cell receptor beta chains came from one sample sequenced in a study of PD-1 blockade in classical Hodgkin lymphoma. As for time point: cycle 4 day 1 (C4D1), after less than seven weeks of nivolumab. There was relapse after autologous stem cell transplantation in every patient, and there was variation in brentuximab vedotin exposure. The protocol was immunoSEQ multiplex PCR, while the TCRdb copy is restricted to in-frame clones and leaves out a portion. The sample consists of around 7,900 clones, around 82% of them appearing once. The sample here was peripheral blood mononuclear cells (PBMCs), taken before the fourth cycle of nivolumab. Source of these receptors: a human donor with classical Hodgkin lymphoma.

The genes are TRBV18 and TRBJ2-3, with TRBD2 as a possible D gene (6 bases). The CDR3 sequence is 16 residues long. Per germline, CDR1 KGHSH and CDR2 LQKENI. The V gene lost 3 bases and the J gene lost 2 bases, with 15 bases spanning the gap. The CDR3 here is CASSPRTTMNTDTQYF. Here the CDR3 DNA reads TGTGCCAGCTCACCTCGGACTACGATGAACACAGATACGCAGTATTTT.

The J gene is TRBJ2-1, the V gene TRBV6-1, with TRBD1 identical over 7 bases. Germline V lookup: CDR1 MNHNS, CDR2 SASEGT. The CDR3 runs to 15 residues. V lost 7 bases to trimming and J lost 3 bases; unmatched junction nucleotides: 9. The CDR3 reads CASTLQRDSYNEQFF. In DNA, the CDR3 is TGTGCCAGCACCCTCCAAAGGGACAGCTACAATGAGCAGTTCTTC.

The chain employs TRBV29-1 and TRBJ2-2; D possibly corresponds to TRBD1 (5 bases). Germline V gene sequence: CDR1 SQVTM, CDR2 ANQGSEA. Trimming removed 3 bases at V and 3 bases at J, with 8 bases between. This CDR3 spans 13 amino acids. The CDR3 DNA follows: TGCAGCGTTGACCAGGGTTACACCGGGGAGCTGTTTTTT. It codes for CSVDQGYTGELFF.

The chain uses TRBV27 and TRBJ2-1; D is unclear. The CDR3 runs 12 residues. Germline lookup yields CDR1 MNHEY and CDR2 SMNVEV (reference sequence). The CDR3 loop is CASALSYNEQFF. The CDR3 bases are TGTGCATCTGCCCTCTCCTACAATGAGCAGTTCTTC.

This chain links TRBV7-9 with TRBJ2-3; D call uncertain. This CDR3 is 13 amino acids long. The V and J ends lost 8 bases and 1 base respectively, with 10 bases between them. CDR1 is SEHNR, CDR2 FQNEAQ, per germline (reference sequence). The DNA of the CDR3 is TGTGCCAGCGGTCCGATGGGCACAGATACGCAGTATTTT. As protein: CASGPMGTDTQYF.

The CDR3 DNA is TGCGCCAGCAGCTTGTACAGCAGGGATGGGGACCCGTACACTGAAGCTTTCTTT. Encoded protein: CASSLYSRDGDPYTEAFF. The chain is built from TRBV5-1 and TRBJ1-1; possible D gene TRBD1, 5 bases. The CDR3 runs 18 residues. V gave up 1 base and J gave up 3 bases, with 22 bases separating them. Germline V gives CDR1 SGHRS, CDR2 YFSETQ.

This clone was counted between two and nine times. V and J are TRBV2 and TRBJ2-5; D possibly corresponds to TRBD1 (6 bases). The ends were cut back, 7 bases at V and 1 base at J, with 13 bases in the middle. Looked up from germline, CDR1 is SNHLY and CDR2 is FYNNEI. The CDR3 runs to 14 residues. CDR3 amino acids: CASTRRDTQETQYF. DNA for the CDR3: TGTGCCAGCACCCGCCGGGACACCCAAGAGACCCAGTACTTC.

V and J are TRBV29-1 and TRBJ2-7, with no clear D. In germline, CDR1 is SQVTM, CDR2 ANQGSEA. V lost 7 bases and J lost 0, with 10 bases in between. The CDR3 runs to 12 residues. The CDR3 coding sequence is TGCAGCGCTATTCTCGGCTCCTACGAGCAGTACTTC. Translation: CSAILGSYEQYF.

This chain links TRBV19 with TRBJ2-7, with 9 bases that match TRBD1. Germline values: CDR1 LNHDA, CDR2 SQIVND (reference sequence). The CDR3 totals 16 residues. With 3 bases clipped from V and 1 base from J, the junction kept 7 bases outside the gene matches. The CDR3 DNA reads TGTGCCAGTAGTATTTTACCGGGACAGGGTTCCTACGAGCAGTACTTC. This translates into CASSILPGQGSYEQYF.

The V gene is TRBV4-1, the J gene TRBJ1-2; the match to TRBD1 covers 9 bases. Trimming at V came to 0 bases and at J to 4 bases, leaving 9 bases not matched to a gene. This CDR3 has 17 residues. CDR1 MGHRA and CDR2 YSYEKL come from the germline V gene. This CDR3 reads CASSQDTQATGGYGYTF. DNA of the CDR3: TGCGCCAGCAGCCAAGATACCCAAGCGACAGGGGGCTATGGCTACACCTTC.

This chain links TRBV19 with TRBJ2-5; 8 nucleotides line up with TRBD2. CDR3 length: 16 residues. In germline, CDR1 is LNHDA, CDR2 SQIVND (reference sequence). The ends lost 2 bases at V and 2 bases at J; junction bases unmatched: 7. For the CDR3, the DNA is TGTGCCAGTAGTATACGCGGCGGGGGGTCACAAGAGACCCAGTACTTC. Translating it yields CASSIRGGGSQETQYF.

This chain connects TRBV29-1 to TRBJ2-1, with D possibly called TRBD1 or TRBD2 (6 bases each). From germline, CDR1 is SQVTM and CDR2 ANQGSEA. This CDR3 comprises 11 residues. Trimming removed 5 bases at V and 5 bases at J, with 7 bases between. Here the CDR3 reads CSVRGDNEQFF. CDR3 nucleotides: TGCAGCGTTAGGGGGGACAATGAGCAGTTCTTC.

The rearrangement links TRBV9 to TRBJ2-3, with TRBD2 identical over 16 bases. Unmatched junction bases numbered 3, after V lost 0 bases and J lost 2 bases. CDR3 size: 18 residues. Germline-derived CDR1 and CDR2 are SGDLS and YYNGEE. CDR3 sequence: CASSVGGLAGGPTDTQYF. The CDR3 DNA is TGTGCCAGCAGCGTAGGGGGACTAGCGGGAGGGCCCACAGATACGCAGTATTTT.

This clone was detected a few times. The sample holds other DNA sequences that translate to the same CDR3. The V and J genes are TRBV30 and TRBJ1-1; no definite D call. Trimming removed 0 bases at V and 1 base at J, with 6 bases between. CDR3 length: 13 amino acids. Germline V gene data show CDR1 as GTSNPN and CDR2 as SVGIG (reference sequence). The CDR3 nucleotides read TGTGCCTGGAGTGTTAATGCGAACACTGAAGCTTTCTTT. Protein sequence: CAWSVNANTEAFF.

In DNA, the CDR3 is TGTGCCAGCAGCTCACGGACAGGGGGGAACATGAACACTGAAGCTTTCTTT. Its translation is CASSSRTGGNMNTEAFF. This sequence joins TRBV7-2 and TRBJ1-1, with 10 bases lining up with TRBD1. The germline gives CDR1 SGHTA, CDR2 FQGNSA. The length of the CDR3 is 17 residues. J gave up 0 bases and V 4 bases, and 8 bases lay outside the gene matches.

The chain couples TRBV7-9 to TRBJ2-5; maybe TRBD1 (5 bases). Germline V gene sequence: CDR1 SEHNR, CDR2 FQNEAQ (reference sequence). CDR3 size: 13 residues. V gave up 7 bases and J gave up 2 bases, with 11 bases separating them. CDR3 DNA sequence: TGTGCCAGCACTTACCGACAGCAAGAGACCCAGTACTTC. It encodes CASTYRQQETQYF.

Points on this clone: The junction departs from germline at one end; a sequencing error may be responsible. The CDR3 nucleotides are TGTGCCAGCAGTTTAGTCCGGCCCGGGACAGAGACGTTGGGATTC. Translation: CASSLVRPGTETLGF. The V and J genes are TRBV28 and TRBJ2-7; the match to TRBD1 covers 7 bases. The CDR3 sequence is 15 residues long. Germline lookup yields CDR1 MDHEN and CDR2 SYDVKM.

The chain's CDR3 is CASSLVLGSSGANVLTF. DNA of the CDR3: TGTGCCAGCAGCTTAGTCTTGGGGAGCTCTGGGGCCAACGTCCTGACTTTC. The chain employs TRBV7-6 and TRBJ2-6; TRBD2 might be the D (5 bases). CDR1 is SGHVS, CDR2 FNYEAQ, per germline. The CDR3 has 17 residues. The ends were cut back, 1 base at V and 0 bases at J, with 10 bases in the middle.

This clone has only a few counts. The CDR3 region has the DNA TGTGCCAGCAGTTACGGGGGGGGAGAGACCCAGTACTTC. It codes for CASSYGGGETQYF. The chain is built from TRBV6-6 and TRBJ2-5, with 7 bases identical to TRBD2. The V gene's germline CDR1 is MNHNY and CDR2 SVGAGI (reference sequence). The length of the CDR3 is 13 residues. Germline trimming cut 2 bases from V and 4 bases from J; bases unmatched to any gene: 1.

The chain recombines TRBV19 with TRBJ1-1; D gene uncertain. The CDR3 has 17 amino acids. V lost 2 bases and J 0 bases, leaving 16 bases between the germline ends. From germline, CDR1 is LNHDA and CDR2 SQIVND (reference sequence). The CDR3 reads CASSINPPGGLNTEAFF. The CDR3 DNA reads as TGTGCCAGTAGTATAAACCCCCCTGGAGGATTGAACACTGAAGCTTTCTTT.

This rearrangement joins TRBV21-1 to TRBJ2-7; the table's D call of TRBD1 was not tested on the DNA. TRBV21-1 is noted as a pseudogene. This CDR3 has 18 residues. Here the CDR3 reads CASSRTPEGRGSRDEQYF. CDR3 sequence (DNA): TGTGCCAGCAGCAGAACCCCGGAGGGCAGGGGGTCTCGGGACGAGCAGTACTTC.

This rearrangement joins TRBV11-2 to TRBJ1-1; 7 nucleotides match TRBD1. The germline V gene has CDR1 SGHAT and CDR2 FQNNGV. After removal of 1 base from V and 6 bases from J, the junction contained 11 bases not matched to a gene. There are 16 residues in the CDR3. Here the CDR3 DNA reads TGTGCCAGCAGCTTAGGGGTAGGGGGCTCTTCATCTGAAGCTTTCTTT. This codes for CASSLGVGGSSSEAFF.

The J gene is TRBJ1-1, the V gene TRBV19; 9 bases match TRBD1. The trim removed 4 bases at V and 3 bases at J, leaving 9 bases unmatched. Per the germline V gene, CDR1 is LNHDA and CDR2 is SQIVND (reference sequence). This CDR3 is built from 16 residues. Here the CDR3 reads CASSRRAQGAYTEAFF. In DNA, the CDR3 is TGTGCCAGTAGTAGGAGGGCACAGGGGGCGTACACTGAAGCTTTCTTT.

The chain carries TRBV19 and TRBJ2-2; 9 nucleotides line up with TRBD1. J gave up 6 bases and V 5 bases, and 1 base lay outside the gene matches. This CDR3 is 13 amino acids long. The germline V gene encodes CDR1 LNHDA and CDR2 SQIVND (reference sequence). The CDR3 sequence: CASSGQGSGELFF. The CDR3 nucleotides read TGTGCCAGTAGTGGACAGGGGTCCGGGGAGCTGTTTTTT.

This clone was found once. The CDR3 spells CASSPGTGGNTIYF. In DNA, the CDR3 is TGTGCCAGCAGCCCCGGGACCGGAGGAAACACCATATATTTT. This rearrangement joins TRBV7-8 to TRBJ1-3, with TRBD1 as a possible D gene (5 bases). The CDR3 extends over 14 amino acids. CDR1 SGHVS and CDR2 FQNEAQ come from the germline V gene. V dropped 5 bases and J dropped 4 bases, with 12 bases sitting between them.

V and J are TRBV11-1 and TRBJ2-5, with D possibly matching TRBD1 (7 bases). This CDR3 is built from 15 residues. CDR1 and CDR2 from the germline V gene are SGHAT and FQDESV (reference sequence). V dropped 5 bases and J dropped 0 bases, with 13 bases sitting between them. The CDR3 is CASSRGQGDQETQYF. The CDR3 bases are TGTGCCAGCAGCCGGGGGCAGGGGGACCAAGAGACCCAGTACTTC. The variable domain in full, with the rest retrieved from reference TRBV11-1 and TRBJ2-5, is EAEVAQSPRYKITEKSQAVAFWCDPISGHATLYWYRQILGQGPELLVQFQDESVVDDSQLPKDRFSAERLKGVDSTLKIQPAELGDSAMYLCASSRGQGDQETQYFGPGTRLLVL.

The gene calls are TRBV5-1 and TRBJ2-7; 9 bases align to TRBD2. Per germline, CDR1 SGHRS and CDR2 YFSETQ. The CDR3 is made up of 15 amino acids. The ends lost 0 bases at V and 3 bases at J; junction bases unmatched: 4. The CDR3 nucleotides read TGCGCCAGCAGCTTGGATGGGACTAGCTTCTACGAGCAGTACTTC. Translating gives CASSLDGTSFYEQYF.

CDR3 protein: CAISVTNSGTGKNIQYF. CDR3 nucleotides: TGTGCCATCAGTGTTACTAATAGCGGGACTGGCAAAAACATTCAGTACTTC. The chain employs TRBV10-3 and TRBJ2-4; 8 bases line up with TRBD2. The germline gives CDR1 ENHRY, CDR2 SYGVKD. The length of the CDR3 is 17 residues. Trimming cost V 4 bases and J 3 bases; bases outside gene matches: 11.

This clone was recorded only once. This sequence joins TRBV27 and TRBJ2-1; D is undetermined. V was shortened by 5 bases and J by 3 bases, with 8 bases between the two germline ends. From germline, CDR1 is MNHEY and CDR2 SMNVEV (reference sequence). The CDR3 has 13 amino acids. CDR3 in DNA: TGTGCCAGCAGTCCGGGCCACTACAATGAGCAGTTCTTC. Translated, it gives CASSPGHYNEQFF.